Listed here are 20 T cell receptor beta chains from one sample, sequenced in a study of post-analysis software for immune sequencing data. General observations from the study: Higher frequency in patients than in controls was seen for about 5 TRBV segments, with TRBV5-6, TRBV5-1 and TRBV20-1 among them.

No antigen has been assigned to these receptors. Unique-molecular-identifier-tagged TCR beta cDNA libraries were used. TCRdb analysed the PCR reads with MiXCR anew, one entry per CDR3 protein. The table has 740,000 or so distinct CDR3 sequences, around 53% seen once; the top ten hold roughly 4.4%. The specimen was blood. Receptor source: a girl aged 10 to 17 with multiple sclerosis.

V gene TRBV24-1 combines with J gene TRBJ2-3; D unclear. The germline V gene encodes CDR1 KGHDR and CDR2 SFDVKD. The CDR3 totals 14 residues. V was trimmed by 3 bases and J by 2 bases, leaving 8 bases between them. CDR3 protein: CATSDHRLTDTQYF. DNA of the CDR3: TGTGCCACCAGTGATCACCGACTCACAGATACGCAGTATTTT.

The CDR3 nucleotides are TGCAGCGTAGAGACAGGGAGAAGCGGCTACACCTTC. Translated, it gives CSVETGRSGYTF. V gene TRBV29-1 combines with J gene TRBJ1-2; 7 bases line up with TRBD1. The junction had 9 bases not matched to a gene; V was cut back by 6 bases and J by 8 bases. This CDR3 contains 12 residues. Germline assignment: CDR1 SQVTM and CDR2 ANQGSEA. The whole variable domain, remainder taken from reference TRBV29-1 and TRBJ1-2, is SAVISQKPSRDICQRGTSLTIQCQVDSQVTMMFWYRQQPGQSLTLIATANQGSEATYESGFVIDKFPISRPNLTFSTLTVSNMSPEDSSIYLCSVETGRSGYTFGSGTRLTVV.

V is TRBV6-6 and J is TRBJ2-3, with D perhaps TRBD1 (5 bases). CDR1 is MNHNY, CDR2 SVGAGI, per germline (reference sequence). V was shortened by 2 bases and J by 4 bases, with 7 bases between the two germline ends. The CDR3 has 13 amino acids. CDR3 region: CASSYQGPDTQYF. The CDR3 bases are TGTGCCAGCAGTTACCAGGGCCCAGATACGCAGTATTTT.

This clonotype was counted a single time. J is TRBJ2-3 and V is TRBV5-5; no definite D call. This CDR3 region has 15 residues. V was shortened by 2 bases and J by 0 bases, with 10 bases between the two germline ends. Germline values: CDR1 SGHKS, CDR2 YYEKEE (reference sequence). The CDR3 region has the DNA TGTGCCAGCAGCTTACACGAATCCAGCACAGATACGCAGTATTTT. It codes for CASSLHESSTDTQYF.

The chain uses TRBV2 and TRBJ2-5, with D maybe TRBD1 (5 bases). Germline CDR1 reads SNHLY; CDR2 reads FYNNEI. CDR3 length: 13 amino acids. V was cut by 7 bases and J by 2 bases, with 11 bases left in between. As DNA, the CDR3 is TGTGCCAGCACTCAGGGAACACAAGAGACCCAGTACTTC. It encodes CASTQGTQETQYF.

The chain joins TRBV7-2 to TRBJ1-2; 8 bases match TRBD1. Trimming removed 10 bases from V and 5 bases from J; junction bases left unmatched: 9. CDR3 length equals 13 residues. The germline V gene has CDR1 SGHTA and CDR2 FQGNSA. The CDR3, as DNA: TGTGCCATTCACAGGGGGGCTGGGTATGGCTACACCTTC. This codes for CAIHRGAGYGYTF. Complete variable domain (other parts from reference TRBV7-2 and TRBJ1-2): GAGVSQSPSNKVTEKGKDVELRCDPISGHTALYWYRQSLGQGLEFLIYFQGNSAPDKSGLPSDRFSAERTGGSVSTLTIQRTQQEDSAVYLCAIHRGAGYGYTFGSGTRLTVV.

The chain uses TRBV7-9 and TRBJ2-4; TRBD1 matches at 7 bases. The DNA end lines up better with TRBJ2-7; the J call may be wrong. This CDR3 is 16 amino acids long. Germline V CDR1 and CDR2: SEHNR, FQNEAQ (reference sequence). The CDR3 protein is CASSFSPKTGLDEQYF. The CDR3 bases are TGTGCCAGCAGTTTTAGTCCCAAGACAGGGCTAGACGAGCAGTACTTC.

This clonotype occurred a few times. The rearrangement links TRBV7-8 to TRBJ1-1; the D is unclear. The CDR3 spans 13 residues. Trimming left V 3 bases short and J 6 bases short, with 11 bases between. Germline CDR1 SGHVS, CDR2 FQNEAQ. This chain's CDR3 is CASSFGTGAEAFF. CDR3 sequence (DNA): TGTGCCAGCAGCTTCGGCACCGGAGCTGAAGCTTTCTTT. Supplemented by reference TRBV7-8 and TRBJ1-1, the full variable domain reads GAGVSQSPRYKVAKRGQDVALRCDPISGHVSLFWYQQALGQGPEFLTYFQNEAQLDKSGLPSDRFFAERPEGSVSTLKIQRTQQEDSAVYLCASSFGTGAEAFFGQGTRLTVV.

This chain links TRBV20-1 with TRBJ2-7; weak D call: TRBD2 (5 bases). Germline lookup yields CDR1 DFQATT and CDR2 SNEGSKA (reference sequence). V lost 0 bases to trimming and J lost 6 bases, with 18 bases between them. The CDR3 covers 15 residues. The CDR3 protein is CSARDQTKGSGEQYF. The CDR3 coding sequence is TGCAGTGCTAGAGATCAGACTAAGGGTTCGGGCGAGCAGTACTTC.

This chain connects TRBV5-1 to TRBJ2-1; 10 bases are shared with TRBD2. J lost 6 bases, V lost 6 bases, and 3 bases had no gene match. Germline-derived CDR1 and CDR2 are SGHRS and YFSETQ. This CDR3 region has 13 residues. The CDR3 loop is CASTVAGGNEQFF. The CDR3 DNA is TGCGCCAGCACGGTAGCGGGAGGCAATGAGCAGTTCTTC.

V and J are TRBV2 and TRBJ1-2; D gene unclear. Germline V gene sequence: CDR1 SNHLY, CDR2 FYNNEI. The CDR3 is 12 amino acids. Trimming left V 2 bases short and J 9 bases short, with 10 bases between. The CDR3 coding sequence is TGTGCCAGCAGTGAATCTTTTAGCAGCTACACCTTC. Its translation is CASSESFSSYTF.

The rearrangement joins TRBV5-1 to TRBJ2-7, with TRBD1 matching 10 bases. CDR3 length: 16 amino acids. The germline V gene encodes CDR1 SGHRS and CDR2 YFSETQ. Germline trimming cut 0 bases from V and 6 bases from J; bases unmatched to any gene: 9. CDR3 sequence reads: CASSLGPPGQGREQYF. CDR3 nucleotides: TGCGCCAGCAGCTTGGGGCCCCCGGGACAGGGGCGCGAGCAGTACTTC.

V usage is TRBV7-6 and J usage is TRBJ2-5; the D gene is possibly TRBD2 (5 bases). This CDR3 is built from 15 residues. V was clipped by 5 bases and J by 2 bases, with 15 bases between them. Per germline, CDR1 SGHVS and CDR2 FNYEAQ. CDR3 in amino acids: CASSGGPPQQETQYF. CDR3 nucleotides: TGTGCCAGCAGCGGAGGACCACCCCAGCAAGAGACCCAGTACTTC.

V usage is TRBV20-1 and J usage is TRBJ1-1; 7 bases line up with TRBD1. The CDR3 length is 12 residues. J was trimmed by 7 bases and V by 6 bases; bases with no gene match: 8. Germline V lookup: CDR1 DFQATT, CDR2 SNEGSKA (reference sequence). The CDR3 sequence is CSATTGTIEAFF. The CDR3 coding sequence is TGCAGTGCGACGACAGGGACGATTGAAGCTTTCTTT.

The V gene is TRBV4-2, the J gene TRBJ1-5; possible D gene TRBD1, 5 bases. The CDR3 consists of 15 residues. Germline V gives CDR1 LGHNA, CDR2 YNFKEQ. V shed 4 bases and J shed 1 base, with 11 bases lying between them. The CDR3 here is CASSPMQGSNQPQHF. CDR3 bases: TGTGCCAGCAGCCCCATGCAGGGAAGCAATCAGCCCCAGCATTTT.

This sequence joins TRBV4-2 and TRBJ2-3, with D unresolved. V was shortened by 1 base and J by 2 bases, with 10 bases between the two germline ends. The CDR3 spans 15 residues. The germline V gene encodes CDR1 LGHNA and CDR2 YNFKEQ. The DNA of the CDR3 is TGTGCCAGCAGCCAAGTGATGTCCTTCACAGATACGCAGTATTTT. Its protein is CASSQVMSFTDTQYF.

The chain combines TRBV30 with TRBJ2-7, with D unclear. The V end was cut by 5 bases, the J end by 4 bases, with 12 bases between. Germline assignment: CDR1 GTSNPN and CDR2 SVGIG (reference sequence). The CDR3 consists of 12 residues. CDR3 region: CAWGEWAYEQYF. The CDR3 DNA reads TGTGCCTGGGGGGAATGGGCTTACGAGCAGTACTTC.

The chain carries TRBV5-1 and TRBJ2-3, with TRBD2 matching over 10 bases. Germline CDR1 reads SGHRS; CDR2 reads YFSETQ. V lost 9 bases to trimming and J lost 0 bases; unmatched junction nucleotides: 4. The CDR3 runs to 14 residues. DNA of the CDR3: TGCGCCACCCGGACTAGCGGTAGCACAGATACGCAGTATTTT. Translated: CATRTSGSTDTQYF.

The chain carries TRBV7-3 and TRBJ1-2, with 9 bases lining up with TRBD1. CDR3 size: 14 residues. The germline gives CDR1 SGHTA, CDR2 FQGTGA. V was pared by 5 bases and J by 4 bases, with 5 bases of the junction left unmatched. DNA of the CDR3: TGTGCCAGCAGCCAGGGACAGGGAACCTATGGCTACACCTTC. Translation gives CASSQGQGTYGYTF.

The rearrangement joins TRBV7-3 to TRBJ2-3; D ambiguous. Germline loops: CDR1 SGHTA, CDR2 FQGTGA. This CDR3 is built from 14 residues. With 4 bases removed from V and 6 bases from J, the gap between germline ends came to 14 bases. CDR3 sequence (DNA): TGTGCCAGCAGCTCCCTCGGGTCTACCGATACGCAGTATTTT. It specifies CASSSLGSTDTQYF.